This T cell receptor beta chain was recovered during a study of blood T cells in healthy people across ages. The overall study: Template switching picked up about one barcoded beta molecule for each two T cells. Study-wide results and caveats: There was no known CMV status for donors, so expanded clonotype changes were possibly confounded.

It was with a sample-barcoded 5' primer and a J-beta primer mix that a second PCR of roughly 7 to 11 cycles was run. Tags on each cDNA molecule came from a template-switch adaptor with 12 random nucleotides. TCRdb called the 5' RACE reads again in MiXCR, with one record for every CDR3 protein. In the table there are about 1.1 million distinct CDR3 sequences, 35% to 40% of which are singletons. Regarding this clonotype: Its target is unknown.

Donors each provided 9.5 to 10 milliliters of peripheral blood. The V and J ends lost 3 bases and 11 bases respectively, with 18 bases between them. The CDR3 runs to 14 residues. CDR1 is KGHDR, CDR2 SFDVKD, per germline. The sequence came from a man between 18 and 35 years old in good health. The sample was blood. This sequence joins TRBV24-1 and TRBJ2-5; the D gene is possibly TRBD2 (7 bases). CDR3 protein: CATSDLRGAYEQYF. Written as DNA, the CDR3 is TGTGCCACCAGTGATCTCCGGGGGGCTTATGAGCAGTACTTC.